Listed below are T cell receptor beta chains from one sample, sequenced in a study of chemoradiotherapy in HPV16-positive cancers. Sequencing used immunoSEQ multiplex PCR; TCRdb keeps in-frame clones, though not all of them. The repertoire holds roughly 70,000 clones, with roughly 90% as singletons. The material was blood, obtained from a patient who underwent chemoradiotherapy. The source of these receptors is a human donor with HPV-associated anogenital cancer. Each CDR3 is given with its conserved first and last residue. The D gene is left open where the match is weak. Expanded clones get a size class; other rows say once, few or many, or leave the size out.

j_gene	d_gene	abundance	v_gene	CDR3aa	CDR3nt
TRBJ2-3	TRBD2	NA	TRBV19	CASGIWTSGVTDTQYF	TGTGCCAGTGGGATATGGACTAGCGGGGTCACAGATACGCAGTATTTT
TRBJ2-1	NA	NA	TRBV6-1	CASRARGNEQFF	TGTGCCAGCAGGGCCAGGGGTAATGAGCAGTTCTTC
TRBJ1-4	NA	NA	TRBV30	CAWSEAPNEKLFF	TGTGCCTGGAGTGAAGCCCCAAATGAAAAACTGTTTTTT
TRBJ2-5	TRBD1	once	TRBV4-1	CASSQGTGWEETQYF	TGCGCCAGCAGCCAAGGGACAGGGTGGGAAGAGACCCAGTACTTC
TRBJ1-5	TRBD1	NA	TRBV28	CASSFLRTGGAGGQPQHF	TGTGCCAGCAGTTTCCTAAGGACAGGGGGCGCCGGGGGTCAGCCCCAGCATTTT
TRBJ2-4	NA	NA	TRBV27	CASSLVGDFSKNIQYF	TGTGCCAGCAGTTTAGTGGGGGATTTTTCCAAAAACATTCAGTACTTC
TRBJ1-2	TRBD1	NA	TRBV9	CASSIGSGGAYGYTF	TGTGCCAGCAGCATTGGGTCAGGGGGCGCGTATGGCTACACCTTC
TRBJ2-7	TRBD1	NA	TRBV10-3	CATDPGQGFKVLYF	TGTGCCACCGATCCGGGACAGGGTTTTAAGGTACTGTACTTC
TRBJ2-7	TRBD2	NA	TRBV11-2	CASSLQGTSGNF	TGTGCCAGCAGCTTACAAGGGACTAGCGGCAACTTC
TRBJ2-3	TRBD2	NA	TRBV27	CASSRDYLRHTQYF	TGTGCCAGCAGCCGGGACTACCTCCGTCATACGCAGTATTTT
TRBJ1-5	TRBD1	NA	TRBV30	CAWSFRDSYSNQPQHF	TGTGCCTGGAGCTTCCGGGACAGCTATAGCAATCAGCCCCAGCATTTT
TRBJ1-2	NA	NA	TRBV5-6	CASSSDPTGRTPYGYTF	TGTGCCAGCAGCTCGGACCCTACAGGGCGAACTCCATATGGCTACACCTTC
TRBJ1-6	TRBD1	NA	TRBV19	CASSSRQGVSPLHF	TGTGCCAGTAGTTCCCGACAGGGCGTTTCACCCCTCCACTTT
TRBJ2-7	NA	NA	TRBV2	CASSEETNSVQYF	TGTGCCAGCAGTGAAGAAACTAACAGCGTGCAGTACTTC
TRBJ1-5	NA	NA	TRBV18	CASSPDRGPQHF	TGTGCCAGCTCACCAGACCGGGGGCCCCAGCATTTT
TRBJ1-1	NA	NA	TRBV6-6	CASSYSRLNTEAFF	TGTGCCAGCAGTTACTCGAGGTTGAACACTGAAGCTTTCTTT
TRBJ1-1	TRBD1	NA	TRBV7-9	CASSPRDRETEAFF	TGTGCCAGCAGCCCCCGGGACAGGGAGACTGAAGCTTTCTTT
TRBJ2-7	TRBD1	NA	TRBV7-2	CASSAGTGSSEQYF	TGTGCCAGCAGCGCCGGGACAGGGTCTTCCGAGCAGTACTTC
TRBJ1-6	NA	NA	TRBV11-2	CASKALGESPLHF	TGTGCCAGCAAGGCCCTCGGCGAGTCACCCCTCCACTTT
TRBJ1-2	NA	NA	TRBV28	CASSQGQPGDGYTF	TGTGCCAGCAGTCAAGGACAACCCGGGGATGGCTACACCTTC
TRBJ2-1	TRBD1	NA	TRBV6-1	CASMLDRGSYNEQFF	TGTGCCAGCATGCTTGACAGGGGCTCCTACAATGAGCAGTTCTTC
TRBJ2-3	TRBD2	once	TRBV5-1	CASSNDPRTSGGTTDTQYF	TGCGCCAGCAGCAACGATCCTCGGACTAGCGGGGGGACCACAGATACGCAGTATTTT
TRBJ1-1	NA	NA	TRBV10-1	CASSVGNTEAFF	TGCGCCAGCAGTGTTGGGAACACTGAAGCTTTCTTT
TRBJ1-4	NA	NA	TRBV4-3	CASSQVRRGNEKLFF	TGCGCCAGCAGCCAGGTCAGGCGGGGGAATGAAAAACTGTTTTTT
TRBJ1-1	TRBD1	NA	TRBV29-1	CSVRGEGDTEAFF	TGCAGCGTCAGGGGGGAGGGGGACACTGAAGCTTTCTTT
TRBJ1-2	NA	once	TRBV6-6	CASSPRTMPLYGYTF	TGTGCCAGCAGTCCTCGAACCATGCCCCTTTATGGCTACACCTTC